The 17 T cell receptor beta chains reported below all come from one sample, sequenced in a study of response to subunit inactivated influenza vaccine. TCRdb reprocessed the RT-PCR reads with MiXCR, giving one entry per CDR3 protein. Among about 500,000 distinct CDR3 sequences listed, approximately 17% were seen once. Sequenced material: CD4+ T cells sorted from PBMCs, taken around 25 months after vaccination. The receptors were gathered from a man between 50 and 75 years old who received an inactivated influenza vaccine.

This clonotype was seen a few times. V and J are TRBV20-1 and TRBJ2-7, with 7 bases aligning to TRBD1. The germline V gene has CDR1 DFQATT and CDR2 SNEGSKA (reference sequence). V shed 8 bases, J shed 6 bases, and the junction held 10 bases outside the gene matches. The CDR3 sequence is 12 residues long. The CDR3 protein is CSPGRRGREQYF. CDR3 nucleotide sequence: TGCAGTCCAGGACGAAGGGGGCGCGAGCAGTACTTC.

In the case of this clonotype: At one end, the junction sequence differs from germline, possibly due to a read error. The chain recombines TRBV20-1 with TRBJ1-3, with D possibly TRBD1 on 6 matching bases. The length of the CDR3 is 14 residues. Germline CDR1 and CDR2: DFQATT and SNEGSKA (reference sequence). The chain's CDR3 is CSARDRTGRNTICF. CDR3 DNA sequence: TGCAGTGCTAGAGATCGTACAGGGAGAAACACCATATGTTTT.

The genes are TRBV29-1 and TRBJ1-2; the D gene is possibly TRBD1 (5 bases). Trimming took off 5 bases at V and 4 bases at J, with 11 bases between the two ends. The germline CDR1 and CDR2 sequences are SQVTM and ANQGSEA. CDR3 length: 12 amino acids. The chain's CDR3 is CSVQMGGYGYTF. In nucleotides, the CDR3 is TGCAGCGTTCAAATGGGGGGCTATGGCTACACCTTC.

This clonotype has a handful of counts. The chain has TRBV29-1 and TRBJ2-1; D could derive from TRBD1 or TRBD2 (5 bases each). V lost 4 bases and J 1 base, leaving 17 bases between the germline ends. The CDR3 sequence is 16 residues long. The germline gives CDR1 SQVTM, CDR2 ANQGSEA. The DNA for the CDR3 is TGCAGCGTTGGAGGGGTTTCCCTCATATCCTACAATGAGCAGTTCTTC. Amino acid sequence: CSVGGVSLISYNEQFF.

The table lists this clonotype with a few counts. CDR3 residues: CASSRSRGQETQYF. CDR3 DNA: TGTGCCAGCAGTCGAAGCAGGGGGCAGGAGACCCAGTACTTC. The rearrangement links TRBV6-1 to TRBJ2-5, with TRBD1 identical over 8 bases. This CDR3 comprises 14 residues. CDR1 and CDR2 from the germline V gene are MNHNS and SASEGT. The V and J ends lost 5 bases and 5 bases, in that order; junction bases with no gene match: 7.

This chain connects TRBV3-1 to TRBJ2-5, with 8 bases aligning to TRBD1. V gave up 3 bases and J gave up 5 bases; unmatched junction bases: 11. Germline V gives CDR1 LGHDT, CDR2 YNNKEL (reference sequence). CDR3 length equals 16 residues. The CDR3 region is CASSQAGQGLEETQYF. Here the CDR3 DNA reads TGTGCCAGCAGCCAGGCAGGACAGGGATTAGAGGAGACCCAGTACTTC.

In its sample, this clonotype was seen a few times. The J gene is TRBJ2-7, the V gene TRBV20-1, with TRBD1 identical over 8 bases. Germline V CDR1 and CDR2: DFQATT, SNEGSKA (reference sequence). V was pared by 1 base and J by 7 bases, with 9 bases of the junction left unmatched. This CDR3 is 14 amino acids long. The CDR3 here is CSARVATGVLEQYF. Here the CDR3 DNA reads TGCAGTGCTAGAGTGGCGACAGGGGTTTTAGAGCAGTACTTC.

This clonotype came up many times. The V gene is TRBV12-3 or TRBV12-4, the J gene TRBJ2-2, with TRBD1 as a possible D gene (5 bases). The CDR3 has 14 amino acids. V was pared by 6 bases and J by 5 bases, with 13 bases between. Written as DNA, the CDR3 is TGTGCCAGCAGGCCGGACACATTGACCGGGGAGCTGTTTTTT. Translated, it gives CASRPDTLTGELFF.

This chain's CDR3 is CASSLGNRVSAEKLFF. DNA of the CDR3: TGCGCCAGCAGCTTGGGGAACAGGGTCTCGGCTGAAAAACTGTTTTTT. V gene TRBV5-1 combines with J gene TRBJ1-4; the D gene is possibly TRBD1 (6 bases). V lost 0 bases to trimming and J lost 7 bases, with 16 bases between them. CDR3 length: 16 amino acids. Germline lookup yields CDR1 SGHRS and CDR2 YFSETQ.

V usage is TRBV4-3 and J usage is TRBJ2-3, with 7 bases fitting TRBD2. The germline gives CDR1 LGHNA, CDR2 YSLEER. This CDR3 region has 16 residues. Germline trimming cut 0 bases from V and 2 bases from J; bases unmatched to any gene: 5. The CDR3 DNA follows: TGCGCCAGCAGCCAAGATCCAGCGGGGTACACAGATACGCAGTATTTT. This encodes CASSQDPAGYTDTQYF.

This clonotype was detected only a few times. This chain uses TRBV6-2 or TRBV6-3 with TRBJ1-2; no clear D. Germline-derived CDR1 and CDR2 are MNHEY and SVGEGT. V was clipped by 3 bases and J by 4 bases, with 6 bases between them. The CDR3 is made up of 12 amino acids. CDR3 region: CASSYLSYGYTF. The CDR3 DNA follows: TGTGCCAGCAGTTATTTATCCTATGGCTACACCTTC.

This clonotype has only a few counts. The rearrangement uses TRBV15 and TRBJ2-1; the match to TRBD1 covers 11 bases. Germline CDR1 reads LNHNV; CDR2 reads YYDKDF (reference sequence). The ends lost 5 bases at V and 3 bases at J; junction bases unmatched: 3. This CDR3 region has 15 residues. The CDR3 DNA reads TGTGCCACCAGCCGGGGGACAGGGGGCTACAATGAGCAGTTCTTC. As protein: CATSRGTGGYNEQFF.

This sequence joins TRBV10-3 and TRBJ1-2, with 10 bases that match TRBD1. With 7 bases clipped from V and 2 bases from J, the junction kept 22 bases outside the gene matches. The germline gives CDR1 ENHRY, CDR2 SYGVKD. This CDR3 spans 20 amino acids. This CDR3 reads CAINPRGTTGTGVSNYGYTF. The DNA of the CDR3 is TGTGCCATCAACCCGAGAGGGACAACCGGGACAGGGGTTTCCAACTATGGCTACACCTTC.

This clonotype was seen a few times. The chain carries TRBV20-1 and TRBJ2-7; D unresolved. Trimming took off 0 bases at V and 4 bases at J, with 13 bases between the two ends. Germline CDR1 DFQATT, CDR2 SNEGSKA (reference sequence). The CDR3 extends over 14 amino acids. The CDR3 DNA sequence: TGCAGTGCTAGAGATGATGGCGCCCGATACGAGCAGTACTTC. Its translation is CSARDDGARYEQYF.

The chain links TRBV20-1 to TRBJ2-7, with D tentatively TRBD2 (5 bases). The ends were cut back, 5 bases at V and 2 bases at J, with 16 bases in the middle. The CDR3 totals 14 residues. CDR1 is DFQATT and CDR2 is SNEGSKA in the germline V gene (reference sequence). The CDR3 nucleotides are TGCAGTGCTTTCCCGGGATCGATTACCTACGAGCAGTACTTC. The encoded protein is CSAFPGSITYEQYF.

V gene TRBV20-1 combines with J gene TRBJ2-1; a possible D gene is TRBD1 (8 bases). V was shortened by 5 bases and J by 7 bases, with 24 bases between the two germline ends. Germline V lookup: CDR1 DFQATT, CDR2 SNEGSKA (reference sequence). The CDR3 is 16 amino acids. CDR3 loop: CSARLQGARGLNEQFF. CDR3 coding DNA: TGCAGTGCTCGATTGCAGGGGGCGCGGGGGTTGAATGAGCAGTTCTTC.

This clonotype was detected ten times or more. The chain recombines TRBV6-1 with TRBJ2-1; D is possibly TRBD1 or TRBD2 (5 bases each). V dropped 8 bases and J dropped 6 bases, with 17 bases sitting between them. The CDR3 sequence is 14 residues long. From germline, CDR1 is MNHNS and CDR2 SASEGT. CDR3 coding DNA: TGTGCCAGCGGCCCAGGGAGTTTGGGCAATGAGCAGTTCTTC. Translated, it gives CASGPGSLGNEQFF.